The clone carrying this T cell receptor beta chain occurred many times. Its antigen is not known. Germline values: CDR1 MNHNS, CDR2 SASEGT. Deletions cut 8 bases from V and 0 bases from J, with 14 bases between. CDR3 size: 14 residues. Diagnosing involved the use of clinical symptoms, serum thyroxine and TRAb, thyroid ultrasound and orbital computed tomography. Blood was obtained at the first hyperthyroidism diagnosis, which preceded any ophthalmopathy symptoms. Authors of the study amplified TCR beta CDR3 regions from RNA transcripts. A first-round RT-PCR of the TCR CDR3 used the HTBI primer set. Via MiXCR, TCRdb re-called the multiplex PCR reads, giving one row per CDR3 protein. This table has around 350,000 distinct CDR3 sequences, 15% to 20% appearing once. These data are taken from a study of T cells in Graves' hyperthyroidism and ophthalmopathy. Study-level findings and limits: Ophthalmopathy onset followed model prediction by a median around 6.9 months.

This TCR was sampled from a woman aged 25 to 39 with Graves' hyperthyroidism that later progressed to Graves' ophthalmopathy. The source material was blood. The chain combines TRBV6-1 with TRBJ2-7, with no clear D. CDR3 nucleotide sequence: TGTGCCAGCCAGCAGACCGCTAGCTCCTACGAGCAGTACTTC. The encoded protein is CASQQTASSYEQYF.